This T cell receptor (beta chain) was found in a study of a mutant IDH1 vaccine in newly diagnosed glioma. Study-level information: Pretreatment consisted of radiotherapy, temozolomide, or both, with most receiving both.

Sample time point: week 35, safety follow-up. The study gave 300 ug of mutant IDH1 20-mer peptide per vaccine dose, with topical imiquimod. Measured with immunoSEQ multiplex PCR; TCRdb has only the in-frame clones, and not every one. The sample contains 35,000 to 45,000 clones, 65% to 90% of which appear only once. Comments on this clone: Its antigen is unidentified.

Trimming took 0 bases from V and 4 from J, leaving 13 bases between them. The CDR3 loop spans 16 amino acids. Germline V gene sequence: CDR1 SGDLS, CDR2 YYNGEE. The sequence was collected from a woman in her forties or fifties with glioma. Source: PBMCs, taken from a glioma patient whose treatment included an IDH1 peptide vaccine. The chain employs TRBV9 and TRBJ1-4; D is undetermined. The CDR3, as DNA: TGTGCCAGCAGCGTAGCTAATGGGGTGGTTAATGAAAAACTGTTTTTT. This codes for CASSVANGVVNEKLFF.